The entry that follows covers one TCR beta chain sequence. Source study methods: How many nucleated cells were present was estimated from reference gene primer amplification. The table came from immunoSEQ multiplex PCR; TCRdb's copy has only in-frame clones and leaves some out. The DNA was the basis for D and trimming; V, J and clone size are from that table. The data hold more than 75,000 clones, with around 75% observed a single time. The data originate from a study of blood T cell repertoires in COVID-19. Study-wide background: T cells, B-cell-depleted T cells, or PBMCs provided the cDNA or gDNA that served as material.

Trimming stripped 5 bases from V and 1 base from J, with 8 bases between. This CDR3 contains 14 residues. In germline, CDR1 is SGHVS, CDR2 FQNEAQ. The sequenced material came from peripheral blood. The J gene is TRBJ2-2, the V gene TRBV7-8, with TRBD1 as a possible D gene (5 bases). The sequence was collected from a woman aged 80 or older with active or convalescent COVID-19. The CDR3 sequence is CASSKTGNTGELFF. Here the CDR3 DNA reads TGTGCCAGCAGCAAAACAGGGAACACCGGGGAGCTGTTTTTT.